The subject of this entry is one T cell receptor (beta chain). As yet, its antigen is unknown. Combining a sample-barcoded 5' primer with a J-beta primer mix, a second PCR ran for 7 to 11 cycles. TCRdb fed the 5' RACE reads into MiXCR, producing one record per CDR3 protein. This table has 600,000 to 850,000 distinct CDR3 sequences, around 25% appearing once. The CDR3 contains 14 residues. The germline V gene encodes CDR1 DFQATT and CDR2 SNEGSKA (reference sequence). Trimming took 6 bases from V and 0 from J, leaving 12 bases between them. Each donor was a healthy Caucasian individual from Russia, aged roughly 6 to 95. Every donor contributed about 10 milliliters of peripheral blood by blood draw. This record belongs to a study of blood T cells in healthy people across ages. Study observations and caveats: Strong correlation was found linking TCR beta diversity to naive T cell percentage. Diversity figures based on one million T cells were deemed too low.

The sample also formed part of further work on T cells of mothers and their children.

The TCR sequence derives from a boy younger than 18 in good health. The sample taken for sequencing was blood. The chain combines TRBV20-1 with TRBJ1-5; D may be TRBD1 (6 bases). CDR3 DNA: TGCAGTGCCATCAGGGGTGCTAGCAATCAGCCCCAGCATTTT. Protein sequence: CSAIRGASNQPQHF.